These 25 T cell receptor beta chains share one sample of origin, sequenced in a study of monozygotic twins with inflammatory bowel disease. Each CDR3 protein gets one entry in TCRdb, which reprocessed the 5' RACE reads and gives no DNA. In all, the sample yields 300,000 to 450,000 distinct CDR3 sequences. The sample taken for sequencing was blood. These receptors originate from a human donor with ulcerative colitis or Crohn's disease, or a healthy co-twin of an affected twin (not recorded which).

The CDR3 is CASSGTGTDYGYTF. The chain joins TRBV7-9 to TRBJ1-2; TCRdb's D call, TRBD1, is unchecked because there is no DNA. Germline V lookup: CDR1 SEHNR, CDR2 FQNEAQ (reference sequence). The CDR3 consists of 14 residues.

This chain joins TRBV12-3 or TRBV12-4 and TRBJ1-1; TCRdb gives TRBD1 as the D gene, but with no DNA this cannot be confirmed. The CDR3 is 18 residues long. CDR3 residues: CASSLGSGGTIPNTEAFF.

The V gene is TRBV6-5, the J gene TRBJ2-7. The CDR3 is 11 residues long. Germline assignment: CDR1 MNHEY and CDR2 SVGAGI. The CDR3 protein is CASKGSYEQYF.

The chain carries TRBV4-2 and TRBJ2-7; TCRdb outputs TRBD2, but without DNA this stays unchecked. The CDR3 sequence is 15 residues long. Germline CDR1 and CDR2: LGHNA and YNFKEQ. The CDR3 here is CASSGTSGGSYEQYF.

CDR3 sequence: CASSWGQGIITNEKLFF. The rearrangement links TRBV7-9 to TRBJ1-4; as DNA is missing, the TRBD1 call by TCRdb cannot be tested. CDR3 length: 17 residues. The germline CDR1 and CDR2 sequences are SEHNR and FQNEAQ (reference sequence). The variable domain in full, completed from reference TRBV7-9 and TRBJ1-4, reads DTGVSQNPRHKITKRGQNVTFRCDPISEHNRLYWYRQTLGQGPEFLTYFQNEAQLEKSRLLSDRFSAERPKGSFSTLEIQRTEQGDSAMYLCASSWGQGIITNEKLFFGSGTQLSVL.

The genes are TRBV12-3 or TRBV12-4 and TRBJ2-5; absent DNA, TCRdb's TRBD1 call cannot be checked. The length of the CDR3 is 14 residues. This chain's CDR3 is CASSFTGAQETQYF.

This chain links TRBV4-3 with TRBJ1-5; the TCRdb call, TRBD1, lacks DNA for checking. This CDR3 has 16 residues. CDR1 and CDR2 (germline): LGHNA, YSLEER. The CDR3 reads CASSQDRIRGRQPQHF.

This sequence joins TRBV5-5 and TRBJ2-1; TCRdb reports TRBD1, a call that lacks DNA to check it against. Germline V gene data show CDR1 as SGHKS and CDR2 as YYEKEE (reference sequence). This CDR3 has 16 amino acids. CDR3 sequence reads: CASSSEGVWSYNEQFF.

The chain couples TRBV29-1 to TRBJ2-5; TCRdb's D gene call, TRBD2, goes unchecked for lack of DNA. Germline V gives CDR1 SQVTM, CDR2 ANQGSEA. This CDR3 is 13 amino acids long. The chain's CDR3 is CSVDEGDQETQYF.

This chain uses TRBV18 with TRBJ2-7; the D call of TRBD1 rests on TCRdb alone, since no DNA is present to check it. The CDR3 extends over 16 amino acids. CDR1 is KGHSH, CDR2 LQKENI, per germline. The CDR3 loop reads CASSPSQGGLAYEQYF.

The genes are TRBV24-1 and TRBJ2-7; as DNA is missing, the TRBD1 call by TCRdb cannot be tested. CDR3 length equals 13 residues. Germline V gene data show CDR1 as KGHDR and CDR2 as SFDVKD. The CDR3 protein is CATPPTNRDEQYF.

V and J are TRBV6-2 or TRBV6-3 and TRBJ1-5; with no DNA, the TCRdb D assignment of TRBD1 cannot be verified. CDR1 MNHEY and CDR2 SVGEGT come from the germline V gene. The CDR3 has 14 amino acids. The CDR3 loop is CASSPGQGGKPQHF.

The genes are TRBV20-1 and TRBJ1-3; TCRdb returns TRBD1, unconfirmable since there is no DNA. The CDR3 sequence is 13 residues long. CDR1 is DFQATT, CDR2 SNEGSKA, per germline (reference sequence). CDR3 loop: CSALQGAGNTIYF.

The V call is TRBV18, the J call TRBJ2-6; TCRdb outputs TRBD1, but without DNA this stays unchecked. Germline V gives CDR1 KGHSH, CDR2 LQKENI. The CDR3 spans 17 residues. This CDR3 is CASSPRTGSSGANVLTF. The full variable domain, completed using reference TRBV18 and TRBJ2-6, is NAGVMQNPRHLVRRRGQEARLRCSPMKGHSHVYWYRQLPEEGLKFMVYLQKENIIDESGMPKERFSAEFPKEGPSILRIQQVVRGDSAAYFCASSPRTGSSGANVLTFGAGSRLTVL.

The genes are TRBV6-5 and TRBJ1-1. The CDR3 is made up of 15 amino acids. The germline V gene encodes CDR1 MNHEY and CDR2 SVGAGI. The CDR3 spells CASSYDAEMNTEAFF.

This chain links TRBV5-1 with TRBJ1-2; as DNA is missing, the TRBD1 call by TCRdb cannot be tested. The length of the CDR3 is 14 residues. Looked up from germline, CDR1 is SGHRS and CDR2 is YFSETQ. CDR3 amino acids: CASSLVTGGSGYTF.

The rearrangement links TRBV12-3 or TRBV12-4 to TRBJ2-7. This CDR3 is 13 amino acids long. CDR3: CASSSDFNYEQYF.

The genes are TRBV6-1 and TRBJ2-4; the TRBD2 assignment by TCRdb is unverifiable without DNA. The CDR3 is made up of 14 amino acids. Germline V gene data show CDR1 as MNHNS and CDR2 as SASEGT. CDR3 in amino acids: CASSPSQPAPFQYF.

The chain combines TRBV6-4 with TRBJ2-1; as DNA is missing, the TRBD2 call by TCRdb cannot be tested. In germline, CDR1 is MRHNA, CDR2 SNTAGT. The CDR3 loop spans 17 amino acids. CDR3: CASSDSFSITSIDEQFF.

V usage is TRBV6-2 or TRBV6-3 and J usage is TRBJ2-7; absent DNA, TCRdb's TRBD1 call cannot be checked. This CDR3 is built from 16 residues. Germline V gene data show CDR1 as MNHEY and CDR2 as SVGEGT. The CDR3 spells CASRPPVGTLSYEQYF.

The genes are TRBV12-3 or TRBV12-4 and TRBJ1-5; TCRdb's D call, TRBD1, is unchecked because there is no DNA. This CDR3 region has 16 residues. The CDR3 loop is CASSLEDRDGNQPQHF.

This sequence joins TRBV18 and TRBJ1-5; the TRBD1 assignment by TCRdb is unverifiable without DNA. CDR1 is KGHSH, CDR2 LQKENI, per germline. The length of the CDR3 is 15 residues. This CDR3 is CASSPETGGIQPQHF.

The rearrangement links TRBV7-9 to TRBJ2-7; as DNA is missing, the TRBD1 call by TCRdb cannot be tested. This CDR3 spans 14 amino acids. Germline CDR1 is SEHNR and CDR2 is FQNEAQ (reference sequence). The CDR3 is CASSLMAGTGEQYF.

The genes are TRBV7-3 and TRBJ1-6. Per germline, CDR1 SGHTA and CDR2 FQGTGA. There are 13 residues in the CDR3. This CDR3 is CASSFYGGSPLHF.

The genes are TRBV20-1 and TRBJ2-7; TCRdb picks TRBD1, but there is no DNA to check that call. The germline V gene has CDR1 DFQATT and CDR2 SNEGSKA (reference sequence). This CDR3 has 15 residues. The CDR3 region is CSARTPGQGLYEQYF.